The 10 T cell receptor beta chains presented below share a single source sample, sequenced in a study of neurological immune-mediated disorders. TCRdb called the 5' RACE reads again in MiXCR, with one record for every CDR3 protein. This sample has 25,000 to 30,000 distinct CDR3 sequences, with approximately 20% found just once. Sequenced material: CD4+ T cells from blood. These receptors all come from a man aged 50-59 years with HTLV-1-associated myelopathy (HAM/TSP).

In the case of this clonotype: The CDR3 does not close with the conserved phenylalanine or tryptophan, likely indicating a read error. This chain links TRBV20-1 with TRBJ1-2; 10 bases line up with TRBD1. The CDR3 runs 15 residues. CDR1 DFQATT and CDR2 SNEGSKA come from the germline V gene (reference sequence). J was trimmed by 7 bases and V by 5 bases; bases with no gene match: 13. The CDR3 bases are TGCAGTGCTGGCGCCGGGACAGGGGATCTCGGTGGCTACACCCTC. As protein: CSAGAGTGDLGGYTL.

This clonotype was recorded many times. The J gene is TRBJ1-2, the V gene TRBV24-1; D is possibly TRBD1 (6 bases). V was shortened by 4 bases and J by 5 bases, with 10 bases between the two germline ends. Per the germline V gene, CDR1 is KGHDR and CDR2 is SFDVKD. This CDR3 spans 13 amino acids. The CDR3 DNA is TGTGCCACCAGTGACTCTACAGGGTATGGCTACACCTTC. Translation gives CATSDSTGYGYTF.

This clonotype was counted ten times or more. The gene calls are TRBV20-1 and TRBJ2-7, with 9 bases that match TRBD2. This CDR3 spans 14 amino acids. V dropped 4 bases and J dropped 0; count of bases not matched to a gene: 4. Per germline, CDR1 DFQATT and CDR2 SNEGSKA (reference sequence). This CDR3 reads CSANGGGASYEQYF. CDR3 bases: TGCAGTGCTAACGGCGGGGGGGCCTCCTACGAGCAGTACTTC.

A few counts support this clonotype. The chain carries TRBV10-3 and TRBJ2-7; possible D gene TRBD2, 5 bases. Germline values: CDR1 ENHRY, CDR2 SYGVKD. The CDR3 sequence is 16 residues long. V lost 5 bases and J lost 3, with 20 bases in between. The CDR3 nucleotides are TGTGCCATCAGTTCGGGTTTGGGAGCGCAAAGCTACGAGCAGTACTTC. Its translation: CAISSGLGAQSYEQYF.

Ten or more counts support this clonotype. This sequence joins TRBV20-1 and TRBJ2-3, with a weak D call TRBD1 (6 bases). Trimming removed 7 bases at V and 6 bases at J, with 23 bases between. CDR3 length equals 15 residues. CDR1 DFQATT and CDR2 SNEGSKA come from the germline V gene (reference sequence). CDR3 coding DNA: TGCAGTGGCCCAACACGGGGCGGACAGTCGGATACGCAGTATTTT. Encoded protein: CSGPTRGGQSDTQYF.

This clonotype was counted at least ten times. The V and J genes are TRBV7-2 and TRBJ2-4, with 9 nucleotides matching TRBD1. J was trimmed by 6 bases and V by 1 base; bases with no gene match: 1. Germline V CDR1 and CDR2: SGHTA, FQGNSA. CDR3 length: 14 residues. The chain's CDR3 is CASSLGQGGNIQYF. The CDR3 nucleotides read TGTGCCAGCAGCTTAGGACAGGGGGGAAACATTCAGTACTTC.

This clonotype has at least ten counts. The chain recombines TRBV12-3 or TRBV12-4 with TRBJ1-5; the D gene is possibly TRBD1 (5 bases). The CDR3 totals 15 residues. Trimming shortened V by 3 bases and J by 0 bases, and 9 bases separated the two germline ends. DNA of the CDR3: TGTGCCAGCAGTTTCCGGGGCAGTAGCAATCAGCCCCAGCATTTT. It translates to CASSFRGSSNQPQHF.

This clonotype was counted at least ten times. The chain is built from TRBV6-7 and TRBJ2-6; 10 bases map to TRBD1. Being an ORF, TRBV6-7 has a function that is uncertain. This CDR3 has 16 amino acids. V shed 11 bases and J 3 bases; nucleotides not matched to a gene: 10. This CDR3 is CAPTLTGGFGANVLTF. As DNA, the CDR3 is TGTGCCCCCACGTTGACAGGGGGCTTTGGGGCCAACGTCCTGACTTTC.

This clonotype was detected many times. J is TRBJ1-5 and V is TRBV12-3 or TRBV12-4; no firm D call. This CDR3 contains 15 residues. Trimming shortened V by 6 bases and J by 3 bases, and 15 bases separated the two germline ends. In nucleotides, the CDR3 is TGTGCCAGCAGCCCCCGCGGACTCCTCAATCAGCCCCAGCATTTT. Its protein is CASSPRGLLNQPQHF.

The chain recombines TRBV12-3 or TRBV12-4 with TRBJ1-5; no clear D. CDR3 size: 14 residues. V was cut by 3 bases and J by 4 bases, with 10 bases left in between. CDR3 in DNA: TGTGCCAGCAGTTTGGCGGATGCAAATCAGCCCCAGCATTTT. This encodes CASSLADANQPQHF.